The 19 T cell receptor beta chains presented below share a single source sample, sequenced in a study of CD8+CD57+ T cells in acquired aplastic anemia. It was genomic DNA that served as the template for profiling TCR beta VDJ and CDR3. One entry per CDR3 protein results from TCRdb running MiXCR on the reads. The sample has 180,000 or so distinct CDR3 sequences; under 55% are singletons. The sequenced sample was sorted CD4+, CD8+, or CD8+CD57+ T cells (not recorded which) from PBMCs. All receptors come from a human donor in good health.

This clonotype was seen repeatedly, ten times or more. The chain uses TRBV7-9 and TRBJ2-1; D is perhaps TRBD2 (5 bases). V gave up 2 bases and J gave up 9 bases, with 14 bases separating them. This CDR3 is built from 14 residues. The germline V gene has CDR1 SEHNR and CDR2 FQNEAQ (reference sequence). This chain's CDR3 is CASSLKRENGEQFF. Written as DNA, the CDR3 is TGTGCCAGCAGCTTAAAAAGGGAGAATGGTGAGCAGTTCTTC.

This clonotype has ten or more counts. V and J are TRBV24-1 and TRBJ2-3, with 9 bases aligning to TRBD1. Germline values: CDR1 KGHDR, CDR2 SFDVKD. The length of the CDR3 is 15 residues. V shed 6 bases and J 5 bases; nucleotides not matched to a gene: 8. This CDR3 reads CATSPQGAMGDTQYF. The CDR3 nucleotides are TGTGCCACCAGTCCACAGGGGGCGATGGGAGATACGCAGTATTTT.

This clonotype has a single count. The gene calls are TRBV20-1 and TRBJ1-1; weak D call: TRBD1 (6 bases). V lost 3 bases and J 1 base, leaving 9 bases between the germline ends. The germline V gene encodes CDR1 DFQATT and CDR2 SNEGSKA (reference sequence). The CDR3 has 13 amino acids. The CDR3 here is CSARVGQNTEAFF. Written as DNA, the CDR3 is TGCAGTGCTAGGGTGGGACAGAACACTGAAGCTTTCTTT.

The table lists this clonotype with a few counts. The J gene is TRBJ2-1, the V gene TRBV10-3, with 9 bases matching TRBD2. The V gene end was trimmed by 10 bases and the J gene end by 1 base; junction bases not matched to a gene: 11. The V gene's germline CDR1 is ENHRY and CDR2 SYGVKD. The CDR3 spans 16 residues. The CDR3 spells CANSGDSGSSYNEQFF. In nucleotides, the CDR3 is TGTGCCAACTCAGGGGATAGCGGGAGTTCCTACAATGAGCAGTTCTTC.

The V and J genes are TRBV11-1 and TRBJ2-3; perhaps D is TRBD1 or TRBD2 (5 bases each). V was clipped by 5 bases and J by 1 base, with 13 bases between them. Germline lookup yields CDR1 SGHAT and CDR2 FQDESV (reference sequence). The CDR3 contains 15 residues. CDR3 bases: TGTGCCAGCAGCGTCATGCAGGGAGGCACAGATACGCAGTATTTT. Protein product: CASSVMQGGTDTQYF.

This clonotype was recorded many times. The J gene is TRBJ1-5, the V gene TRBV10-3; D gene unclear. The CDR3 length is 14 residues. Trimming left V 5 bases short and J 4 bases short, with 12 bases between. CDR1 is ENHRY, CDR2 SYGVKD, per germline. CDR3 protein: CAISPGKMNQPQHF. The DNA of the CDR3 is TGTGCCATCAGTCCGGGCAAGATGAATCAGCCCCAGCATTTT.

This sequence joins TRBV27 and TRBJ1-4; 10 bases fit TRBD1. V dropped 6 bases and J dropped 7; count of bases not matched to a gene: 8. The germline V gene encodes CDR1 MNHEY and CDR2 SMNVEV (reference sequence). The CDR3 covers 15 residues. CDR3 region: CASSPPGTGAEKLFF. CDR3 bases: TGTGCCAGCAGCCCCCCCGGGACAGGGGCTGAAAAACTGTTTTTT.

This clonotype occurred many times. The V gene is TRBV4-3, the J gene TRBJ1-2; 9 nucleotides match TRBD1. J gave up 4 bases and V 6 bases, and 6 bases lay outside the gene matches. The CDR3 is made up of 14 amino acids. Germline V CDR1 and CDR2: LGHNA, YSLEER. This chain's CDR3 is CASSQQGAGYGYTF. CDR3 coding DNA: TGCGCCAGCAGTCAACAGGGGGCTGGCTATGGCTACACCTTC.

The chain is built from TRBV11-2 and TRBJ2-7; D is possibly TRBD1 (6 bases). Germline loops: CDR1 SGHAT, CDR2 FQNNGV. V gave up 5 bases and J gave up 2 bases, with 16 bases separating them. The CDR3 covers 15 residues. The CDR3 loop is CASSPPGTKAYEQYF. The DNA of the CDR3 is TGTGCCAGCAGCCCCCCCGGGACAAAGGCCTACGAGCAGTACTTC.

The V gene is TRBV19, the J gene TRBJ2-3; 12 positions agree with TRBD2. Trimming took 5 bases from V and 5 from J; bases not matched to a gene: 14. Germline V gene data show CDR1 as LNHDA and CDR2 as SQIVND (reference sequence). The CDR3 loop spans 18 amino acids. In nucleotides, the CDR3 is TGTGCCAGTAGTCCAGGACTAGCGGGACTAACCTCCGGAGATACGCAGTATTTT. This translates into CASSPGLAGLTSGDTQYF.

This clonotype was counted many times. The chain couples TRBV24-1 to TRBJ2-3; no clear D gene. With 4 bases removed from V and 10 bases from J, the gap between germline ends came to 14 bases. The germline gives CDR1 KGHDR, CDR2 SFDVKD. The CDR3 runs 13 residues. The CDR3: CATSEGSYWAQYF. In nucleotides, the CDR3 is TGTGCCACCAGTGAAGGCTCCTATTGGGCGCAGTATTTT.

This clonotype was seen just once. The J gene is TRBJ2-1, the V gene TRBV20-1, with TRBD2 as a possible D gene (6 bases). Between the trimmed V and J ends, which lost 0 bases and 6 bases, there was a span of 21 bases. The CDR3 is made up of 17 amino acids. Germline V CDR1 and CDR2: DFQATT, SNEGSKA (reference sequence). Here the CDR3 DNA reads TGCAGTGCTAGAGATCAAGGGCCGCGCGGGGCTCGCAATGAGCAGTTCTTC. This sequence encodes CSARDQGPRGARNEQFF.

This chain uses TRBV2 with TRBJ2-7, with unresolved D. CDR1 is SNHLY, CDR2 FYNNEI, per germline. The CDR3 is 13 amino acids. Trimming stripped 5 bases from V and 5 bases from J, with 13 bases between. CDR3 in DNA: TGTGCCAGCAGTCCCCGGGTGGGTAACGAGCAGTACTTC. Its translation is CASSPRVGNEQYF.

The V and J genes are TRBV9 and TRBJ2-5; 7 positions match TRBD2. This CDR3 spans 12 amino acids. J gave up 5 bases and V 8 bases, and 6 bases lay outside the gene matches. The germline V gene encodes CDR1 SGDLS and CDR2 YYNGEE. The DNA for the CDR3 is TGTGCCAGACAACTAGCGTCGGAGACCCAGTACTTC. Protein: CARQLASETQYF.

This clonotype was picked up one time. The J gene is TRBJ2-7, the V gene TRBV10-2, with 10 bases lining up with TRBD2. The ends lost 6 bases at V and 5 bases at J; junction bases unmatched: 7. This CDR3 is 14 amino acids long. Germline V lookup: CDR1 WSHSY, CDR2 SAAADI. In DNA form, the CDR3 reads TGCGCCAGCAGCGAGCGGGGGGGCGAGGACGAGCAGTACTTC. This encodes CASSERGGEDEQYF.

The CDR3, as DNA: TGTGCCAGCAGCTCAACGACAGGGTCCACAGATACGCAGTATTTT. Its translation: CASSSTTGSTDTQYF. This chain uses TRBV9 with TRBJ2-3; 7 nucleotides line up with TRBD1. CDR3 length: 15 residues. Germline assignment: CDR1 SGDLS and CDR2 YYNGEE. The trim removed 4 bases at V and 2 bases at J, leaving 7 bases unmatched.

The rearrangement links TRBV19 to TRBJ2-3; 8 nucleotides line up with TRBD1. CDR1 and CDR2 from the germline V gene are LNHDA and SQIVND (reference sequence). The CDR3 consists of 13 residues. The junction had 1 base not matched to a gene; V was cut back by 2 bases and J by 6 bases. The CDR3 here is CASSIQGADTQYF. In DNA, the CDR3 is TGTGCCAGTAGTATACAGGGGGCGGATACGCAGTATTTT.

The chain has TRBV7-9 and TRBJ1-1, with D unclear. CDR1 and CDR2 from the germline V gene are SEHNR and FQNEAQ (reference sequence). This CDR3 spans 13 amino acids. V lost 1 base and J 3 bases, leaving 6 bases between the germline ends. CDR3 protein: CASSLGTDTEAFF. CDR3 sequence (DNA): TGTGCCAGCAGCTTAGGGACGGACACTGAAGCTTTCTTT. Based on the CDR3 plus reference TRBV7-9 and TRBJ1-1, the full variable domain is DTGVSQNPRHKITKRGQNVTFRCDPISEHNRLYWYRQTLGQGPEFLTYFQNEAQLEKSRLLSDRFSAERPKGSFSTLEIQRTEQGDSAMYLCASSLGTDTEAFFGQGTRLTVV.

The chain has TRBV2 and TRBJ1-5; D remains unclear. The CDR3 runs 12 residues. In germline, CDR1 is SNHLY, CDR2 FYNNEI. V gave up 3 bases and J gave up 7 bases, with 7 bases separating them. The chain's CDR3 is CASSEDSQPQHF. The CDR3 DNA follows: TGTGCCAGCAGTGAGGATTCACAGCCCCAGCATTTT.